This T cell receptor beta chain appears in the sequencing data of a study of human T cells and chemical hapten exposure. As for the study in general: Patients received weekly diphenylcyclopropenone doses to the scalp throughout the approximately 26-week study.

TCRdb fed the RACE reads into MiXCR, producing one record per CDR3 protein. The top ten clones hold 1.2% of a sample with 250,000 or so distinct CDR3 sequences, around 7% of them seen once. Study-level results: Expanded TCRs showed more large CDR3 clusters than pre-sensitization or healthy control sets. Each of the donors had alopecia, so their immune responses may not resemble those of healthy people. Patch test score was positively correlated with the counts of TCRs that had expanded at PT1.

A word on this clonotype: Antigen specificity is unknown.

Trimming left V 3 bases short and J 4 bases short, with 12 bases between. Germline lookup yields CDR1 DFQATT and CDR2 SNEGSKA (reference sequence). The CDR3 sequence is 13 residues long. Time point noted: pre-sensitization, week 0. Described treatment: therapeutic diphenylcyclopropenone sensitization with weekly scalp DPC. The V gene is TRBV20-1, the J gene TRBJ2-5; D gene unclear. The specimen was whole blood, collected in connection with sensitization to the hapten diphenylcyclopropenone (DPC). The source is a man aged 18 to 29 with alopecia areata. Some clones in this sample may be carry-over from other donors' samples. CDR3: CSASNRAGETQYF. In DNA, the CDR3 is TGCAGTGCTAGTAACCGGGCTGGAGAGACCCAGTACTTC.